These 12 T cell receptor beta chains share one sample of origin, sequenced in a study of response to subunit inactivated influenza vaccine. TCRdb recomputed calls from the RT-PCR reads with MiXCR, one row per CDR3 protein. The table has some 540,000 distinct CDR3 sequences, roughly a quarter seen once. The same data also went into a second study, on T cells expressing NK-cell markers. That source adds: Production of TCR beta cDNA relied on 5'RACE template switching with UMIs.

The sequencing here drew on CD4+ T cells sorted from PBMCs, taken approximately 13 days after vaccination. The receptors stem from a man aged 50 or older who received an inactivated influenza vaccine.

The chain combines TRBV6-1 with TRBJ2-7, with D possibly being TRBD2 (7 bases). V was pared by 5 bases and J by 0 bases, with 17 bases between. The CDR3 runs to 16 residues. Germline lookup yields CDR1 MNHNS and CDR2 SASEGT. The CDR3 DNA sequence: TGTGCCAGCAGTCGTGGGGGGGGCTTTTCCTCCTACGAGCAGTACTTC. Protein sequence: CASSRGGGFSSYEQYF.

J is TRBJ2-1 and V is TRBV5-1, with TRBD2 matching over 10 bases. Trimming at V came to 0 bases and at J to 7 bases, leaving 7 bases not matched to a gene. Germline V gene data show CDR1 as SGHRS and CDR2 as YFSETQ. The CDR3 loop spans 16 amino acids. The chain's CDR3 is CASSLGSSGRVNEQFF. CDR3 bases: TGCGCCAGCAGCTTGGGCTCTAGCGGGAGAGTGAATGAGCAGTTCTTC.

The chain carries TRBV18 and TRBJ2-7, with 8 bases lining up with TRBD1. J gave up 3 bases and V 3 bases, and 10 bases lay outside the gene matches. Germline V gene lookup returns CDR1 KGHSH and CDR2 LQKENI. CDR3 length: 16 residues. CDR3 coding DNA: TGTGCCAGCTCACCCACAGGGGGTAAGTTCGGCTACGAGCAGTACTTC. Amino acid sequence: CASSPTGGKFGYEQYF.

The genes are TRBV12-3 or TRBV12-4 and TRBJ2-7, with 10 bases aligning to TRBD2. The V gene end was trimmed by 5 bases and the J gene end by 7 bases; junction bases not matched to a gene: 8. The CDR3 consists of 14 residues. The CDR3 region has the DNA TGTGCCAGCAGTCGGACTAGCGGAGCGAGGGAGCAGTACTTC. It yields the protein CASSRTSGAREQYF.

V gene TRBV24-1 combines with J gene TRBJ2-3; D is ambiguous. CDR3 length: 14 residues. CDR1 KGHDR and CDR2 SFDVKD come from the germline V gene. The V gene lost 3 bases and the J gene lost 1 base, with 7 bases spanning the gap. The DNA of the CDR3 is TGTGCCACCAGTGATGGGGTGCGCACAGATACGCAGTATTTT. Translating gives CATSDGVRTDTQYF.

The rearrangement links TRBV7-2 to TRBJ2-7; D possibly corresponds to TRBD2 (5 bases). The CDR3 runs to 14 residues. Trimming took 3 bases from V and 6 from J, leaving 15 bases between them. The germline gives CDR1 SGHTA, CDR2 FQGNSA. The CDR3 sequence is CASSFDYLGSEQYF. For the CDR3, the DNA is TGTGCCAGCAGCTTCGACTATCTCGGTTCCGAGCAGTACTTC.

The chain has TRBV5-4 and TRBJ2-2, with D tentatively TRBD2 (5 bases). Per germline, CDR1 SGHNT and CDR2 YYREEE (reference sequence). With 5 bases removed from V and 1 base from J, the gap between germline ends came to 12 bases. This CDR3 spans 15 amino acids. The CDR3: CASRRDYQNTGELFF. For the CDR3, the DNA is TGTGCCAGCAGACGTGACTACCAGAACACCGGGGAGCTGTTTTTT.

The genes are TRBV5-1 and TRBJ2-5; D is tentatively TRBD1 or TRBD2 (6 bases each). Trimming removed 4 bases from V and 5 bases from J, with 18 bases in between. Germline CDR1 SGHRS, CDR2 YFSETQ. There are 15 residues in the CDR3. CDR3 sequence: CASSGQGNRGETQYF. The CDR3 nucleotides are TGCGCCAGCAGCGGGCAGGGGAACCGGGGGGAGACCCAGTACTTC.

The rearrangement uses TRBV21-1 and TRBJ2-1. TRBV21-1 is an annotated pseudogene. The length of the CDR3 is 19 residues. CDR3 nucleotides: TGTGCCAGCAGCAAAGCCCGTCTCAGGTTCCACAGCTCCTACAATGAGCAGTTCTTC. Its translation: CASSKARLRFHSSYNEQFF.

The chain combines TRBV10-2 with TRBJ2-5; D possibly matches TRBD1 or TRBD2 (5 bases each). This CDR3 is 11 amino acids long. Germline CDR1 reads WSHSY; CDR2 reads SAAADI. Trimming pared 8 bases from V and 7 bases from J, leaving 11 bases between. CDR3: CASGTTSTQYF. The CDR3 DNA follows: TGCGCCAGCGGGACGACTTCGACCCAGTACTTC.

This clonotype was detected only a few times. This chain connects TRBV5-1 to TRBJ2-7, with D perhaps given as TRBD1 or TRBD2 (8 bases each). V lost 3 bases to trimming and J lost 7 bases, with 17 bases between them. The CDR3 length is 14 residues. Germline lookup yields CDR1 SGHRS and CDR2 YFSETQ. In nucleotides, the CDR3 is TGCGCCAGCAGCTCGAGACAGGGGACTAGGGAGCAGTACTTC. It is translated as CASSSRQGTREQYF.

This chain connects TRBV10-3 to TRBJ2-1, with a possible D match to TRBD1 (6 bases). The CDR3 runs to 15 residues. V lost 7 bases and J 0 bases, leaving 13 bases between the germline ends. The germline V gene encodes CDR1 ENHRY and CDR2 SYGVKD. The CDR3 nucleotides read TGTGCCATCATTGACAGGTTGAGCTCCTACAATGAGCAGTTCTTC. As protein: CAIIDRLSSYNEQFF.